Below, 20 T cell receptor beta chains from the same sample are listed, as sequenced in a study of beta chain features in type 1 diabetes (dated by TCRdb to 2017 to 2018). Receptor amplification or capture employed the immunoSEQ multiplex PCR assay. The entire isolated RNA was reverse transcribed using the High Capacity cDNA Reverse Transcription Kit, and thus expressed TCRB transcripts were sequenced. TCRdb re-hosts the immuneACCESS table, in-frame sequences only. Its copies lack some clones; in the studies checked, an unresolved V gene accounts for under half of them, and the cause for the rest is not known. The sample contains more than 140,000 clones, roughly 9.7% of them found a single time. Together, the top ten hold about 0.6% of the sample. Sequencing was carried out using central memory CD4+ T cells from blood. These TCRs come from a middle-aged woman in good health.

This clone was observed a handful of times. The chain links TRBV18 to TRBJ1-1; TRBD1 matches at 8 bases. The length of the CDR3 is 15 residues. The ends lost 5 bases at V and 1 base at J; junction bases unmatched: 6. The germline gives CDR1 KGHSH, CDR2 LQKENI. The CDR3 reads CASSFLDRGNTEAFF. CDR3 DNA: TGTGCCAGCTCATTCCTCGACAGGGGGAACACTGAAGCTTTCTTT.

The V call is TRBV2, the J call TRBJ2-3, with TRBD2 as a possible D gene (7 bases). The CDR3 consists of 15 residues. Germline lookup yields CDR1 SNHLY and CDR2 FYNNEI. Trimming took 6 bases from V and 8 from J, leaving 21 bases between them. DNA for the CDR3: TGTGCCAGCAGGGCAGATAACGGGGGGCGAGGTACGCAGTATTTT. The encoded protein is CASRADNGGRGTQYF.

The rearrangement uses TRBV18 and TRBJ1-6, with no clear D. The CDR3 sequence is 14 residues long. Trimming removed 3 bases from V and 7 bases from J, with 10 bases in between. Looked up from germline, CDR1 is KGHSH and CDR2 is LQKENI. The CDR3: CASSPPSGNSPLHF. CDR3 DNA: TGTGCCAGCTCACCTCCATCCGGGAATTCACCCCTCCACTTT.

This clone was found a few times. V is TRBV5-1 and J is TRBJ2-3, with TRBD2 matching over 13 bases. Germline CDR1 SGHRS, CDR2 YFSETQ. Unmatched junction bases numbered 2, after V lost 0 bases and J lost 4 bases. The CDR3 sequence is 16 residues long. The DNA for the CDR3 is TGCGCCAGCAGCTTGGGACTAGCGGGGGGTGCAGATACGCAGTATTTT. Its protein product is CASSLGLAGGADTQYF.

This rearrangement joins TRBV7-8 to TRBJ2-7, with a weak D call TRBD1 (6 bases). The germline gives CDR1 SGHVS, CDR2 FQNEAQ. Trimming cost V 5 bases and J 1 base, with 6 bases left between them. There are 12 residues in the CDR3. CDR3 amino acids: CASSQGSYEQYF. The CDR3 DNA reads TGTGCCAGCAGCCAGGGGTCCTACGAGCAGTACTTC.

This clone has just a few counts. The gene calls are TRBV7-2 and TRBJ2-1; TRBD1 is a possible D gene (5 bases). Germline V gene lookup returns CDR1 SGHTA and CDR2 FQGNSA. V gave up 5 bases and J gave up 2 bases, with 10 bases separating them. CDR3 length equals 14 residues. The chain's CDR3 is CASSKLGAYNEQFF. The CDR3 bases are TGTGCCAGCAGCAAGCTAGGGGCCTACAATGAGCAGTTCTTC.

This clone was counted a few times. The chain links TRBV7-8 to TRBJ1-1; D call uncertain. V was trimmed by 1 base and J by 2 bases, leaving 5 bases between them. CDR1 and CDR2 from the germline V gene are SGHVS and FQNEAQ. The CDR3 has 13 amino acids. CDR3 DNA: TGTGCCAGCAGCTTAGACTCCAACACTGAAGCTTTCTTT. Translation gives CASSLDSNTEAFF.

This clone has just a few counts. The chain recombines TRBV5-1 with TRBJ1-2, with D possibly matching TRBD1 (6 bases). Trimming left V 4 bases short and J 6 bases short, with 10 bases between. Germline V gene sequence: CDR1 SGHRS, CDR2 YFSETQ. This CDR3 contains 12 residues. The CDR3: CASSPGGHGYTF. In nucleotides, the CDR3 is TGCGCCAGCAGCCCGGGGGGGCATGGCTACACCTTC.

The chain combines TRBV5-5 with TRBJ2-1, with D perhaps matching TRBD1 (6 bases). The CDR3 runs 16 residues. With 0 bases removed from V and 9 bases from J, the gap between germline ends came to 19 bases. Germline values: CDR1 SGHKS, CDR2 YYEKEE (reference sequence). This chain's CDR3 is CASSLVGAGAVGEQFF. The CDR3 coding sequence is TGTGCCAGCAGCTTGGTTGGGGCAGGGGCTGTGGGTGAGCAGTTCTTC.

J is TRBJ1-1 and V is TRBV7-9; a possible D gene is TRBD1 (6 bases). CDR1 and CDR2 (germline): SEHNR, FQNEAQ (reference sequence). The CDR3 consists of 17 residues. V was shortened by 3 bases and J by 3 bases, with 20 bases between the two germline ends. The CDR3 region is CASSFAVLTGRDTEAFF. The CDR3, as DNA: TGTGCCAGCAGCTTTGCAGTGCTCACAGGGAGAGACACTGAAGCTTTCTTT.

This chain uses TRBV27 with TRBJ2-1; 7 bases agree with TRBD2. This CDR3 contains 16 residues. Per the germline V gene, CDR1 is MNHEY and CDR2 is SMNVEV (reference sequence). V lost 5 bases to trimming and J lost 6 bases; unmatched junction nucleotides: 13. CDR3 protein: CASSPSRLAGGNEQFF. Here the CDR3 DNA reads TGTGCCAGCAGTCCCTCGAGACTAGCAGGCGGCAATGAGCAGTTCTTC.

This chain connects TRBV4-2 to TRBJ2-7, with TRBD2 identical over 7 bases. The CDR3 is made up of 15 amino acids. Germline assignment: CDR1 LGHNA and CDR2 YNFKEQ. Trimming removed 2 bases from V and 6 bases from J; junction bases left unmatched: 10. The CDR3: CASSQRAGDPAEQYF. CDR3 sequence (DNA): TGTGCCAGCAGCCAACGGGCGGGGGACCCCGCCGAGCAGTACTTC.

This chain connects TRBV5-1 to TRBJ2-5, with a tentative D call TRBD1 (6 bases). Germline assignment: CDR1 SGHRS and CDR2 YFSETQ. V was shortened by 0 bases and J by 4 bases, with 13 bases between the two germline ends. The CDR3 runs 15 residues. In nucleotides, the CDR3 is TGCGCCAGCAGCTTGGGGGACATTGCCCGAGAGACCCAGTACTTC. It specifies CASSLGDIARETQYF.

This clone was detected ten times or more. CDR3 protein: CASSLDDTEQYF. The CDR3 DNA reads TGTGCCAGCAGCTTAGATGACACCGAACAGTACTTC. The chain has TRBV11-2 and TRBJ2-7; no definite D call. The V gene's germline CDR1 is SGHAT and CDR2 FQNNGV. CDR3 length: 12 residues. Trimming stripped 0 bases from V and 10 bases from J, with 10 bases between.

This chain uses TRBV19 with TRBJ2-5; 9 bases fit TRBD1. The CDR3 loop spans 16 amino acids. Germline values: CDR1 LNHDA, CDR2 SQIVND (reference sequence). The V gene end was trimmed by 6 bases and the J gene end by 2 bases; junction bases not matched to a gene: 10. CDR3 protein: CASRAGTGFSQETQYF. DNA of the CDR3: TGTGCCAGTAGGGCCGGGACAGGGTTTTCGCAAGAGACCCAGTACTTC.

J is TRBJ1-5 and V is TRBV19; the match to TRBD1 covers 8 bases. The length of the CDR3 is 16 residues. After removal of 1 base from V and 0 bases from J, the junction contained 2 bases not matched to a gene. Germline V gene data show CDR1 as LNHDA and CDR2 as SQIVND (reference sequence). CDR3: CASSIGQGFSNQPQHF. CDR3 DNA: TGTGCCAGTAGTATAGGACAGGGGTTTAGCAATCAGCCCCAGCATTTT.

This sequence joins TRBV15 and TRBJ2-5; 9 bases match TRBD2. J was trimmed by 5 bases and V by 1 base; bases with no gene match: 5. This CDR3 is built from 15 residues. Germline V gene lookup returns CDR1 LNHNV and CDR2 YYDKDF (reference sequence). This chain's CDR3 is CATSRGGGAGETQYF. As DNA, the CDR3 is TGTGCCACCAGCAGAGGCGGGGGGGCCGGGGAGACCCAGTACTTC.

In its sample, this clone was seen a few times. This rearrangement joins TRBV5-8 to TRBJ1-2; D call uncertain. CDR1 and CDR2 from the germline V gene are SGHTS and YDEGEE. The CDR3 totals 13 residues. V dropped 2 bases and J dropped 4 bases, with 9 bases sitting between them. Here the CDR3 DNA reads TGTGCCAGCAGCTTCACCGCAGTCTATGGCTACACCTTC. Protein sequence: CASSFTAVYGYTF.

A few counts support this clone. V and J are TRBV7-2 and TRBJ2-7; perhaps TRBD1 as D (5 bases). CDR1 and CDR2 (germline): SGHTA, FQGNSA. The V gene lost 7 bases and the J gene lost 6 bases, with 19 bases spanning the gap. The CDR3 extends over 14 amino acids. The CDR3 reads CASTPGRARLEQYF. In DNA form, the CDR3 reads TGTGCCAGCACCCCGGGCAGGGCCCGACTCGAGCAGTACTTC.

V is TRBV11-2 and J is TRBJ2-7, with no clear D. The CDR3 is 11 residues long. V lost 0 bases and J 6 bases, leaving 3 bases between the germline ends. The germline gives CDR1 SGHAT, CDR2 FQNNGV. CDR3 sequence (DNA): TGTGCCAGCAGCTTAGACTCCGAGCAGTACTTC. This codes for CASSLDSEQYF.